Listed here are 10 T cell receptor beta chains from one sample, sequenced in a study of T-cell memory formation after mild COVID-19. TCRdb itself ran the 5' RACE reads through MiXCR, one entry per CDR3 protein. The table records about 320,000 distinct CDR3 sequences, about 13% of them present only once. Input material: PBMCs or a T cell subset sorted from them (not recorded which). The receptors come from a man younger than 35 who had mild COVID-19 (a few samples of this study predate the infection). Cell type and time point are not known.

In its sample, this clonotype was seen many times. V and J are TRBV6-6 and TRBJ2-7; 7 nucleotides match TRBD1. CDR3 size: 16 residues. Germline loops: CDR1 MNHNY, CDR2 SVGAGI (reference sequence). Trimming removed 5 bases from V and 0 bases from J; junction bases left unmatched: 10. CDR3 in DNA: TGTGCCAGCAGTCACGGAGGACAGGCGCCCTCCTACGAGCAGTACGTC. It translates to CASSHGGQAPSYEQYV.

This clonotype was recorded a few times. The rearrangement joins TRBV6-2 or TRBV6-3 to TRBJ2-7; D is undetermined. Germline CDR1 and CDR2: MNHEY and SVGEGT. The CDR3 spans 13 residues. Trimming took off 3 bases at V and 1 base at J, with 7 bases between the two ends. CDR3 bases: TGTGCCAGCAGTTATCCAAGGTCCTACGAGCAGTACGTC. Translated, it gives CASSYPRSYEQYV.

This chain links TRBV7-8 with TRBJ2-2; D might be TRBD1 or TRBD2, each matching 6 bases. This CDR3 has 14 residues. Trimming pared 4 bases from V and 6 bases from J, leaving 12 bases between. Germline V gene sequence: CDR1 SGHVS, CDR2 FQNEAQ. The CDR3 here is CASSSDRLAGELFF. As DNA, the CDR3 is TGTGCCAGCAGCTCGGACAGACTAGCCGGGGAGCTGTTTTTT.

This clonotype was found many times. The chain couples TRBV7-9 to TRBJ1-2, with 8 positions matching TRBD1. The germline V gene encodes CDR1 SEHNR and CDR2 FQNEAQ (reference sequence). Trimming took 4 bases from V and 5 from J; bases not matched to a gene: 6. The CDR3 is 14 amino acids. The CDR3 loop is CASSSTGTGYGYTF. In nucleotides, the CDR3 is TGTGCCAGCAGCTCTACCGGGACAGGTTATGGCTACACCTTC. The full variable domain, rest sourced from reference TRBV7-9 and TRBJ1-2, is DTGVSQNPRHKITKRGQNVTFRCDPISEHNRLYWYRQTLGQGPEFLTYFQNEAQLEKSRLLSDRFSAERPKGSFSTLEIQRTEQGDSAMYLCASSSTGTGYGYTFGSGTRLTVV.

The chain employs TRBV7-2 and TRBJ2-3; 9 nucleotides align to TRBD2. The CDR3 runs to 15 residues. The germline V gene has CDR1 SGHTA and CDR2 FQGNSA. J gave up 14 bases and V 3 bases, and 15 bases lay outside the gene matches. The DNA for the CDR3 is TGTGCCAGCAGCTTGGAATCCGGGACTAGCCCCCCGGGGTATTTT. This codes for CASSLESGTSPPGYF.

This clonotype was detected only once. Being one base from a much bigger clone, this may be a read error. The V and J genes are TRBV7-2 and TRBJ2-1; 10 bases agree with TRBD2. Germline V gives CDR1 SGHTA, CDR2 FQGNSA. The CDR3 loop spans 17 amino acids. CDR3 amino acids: CASSLTPSSGGLNEQLF. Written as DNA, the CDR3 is TGTGCCAGCAGCCTCACCCCTTCTAGCGGGGGTCTAAATGAGCAGTTATTC. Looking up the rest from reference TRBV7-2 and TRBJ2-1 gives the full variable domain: GAGVSQSPSNKVTEKGKDVELRCDPISGHTALYWYRQSLGQGLEFLIYFQGNSAPDKSGLPSDRFSAERTGGSVSTLTIQRTQQEDSAVYLCASSLTPSSGGLNEQLFGPGTRLTVL.

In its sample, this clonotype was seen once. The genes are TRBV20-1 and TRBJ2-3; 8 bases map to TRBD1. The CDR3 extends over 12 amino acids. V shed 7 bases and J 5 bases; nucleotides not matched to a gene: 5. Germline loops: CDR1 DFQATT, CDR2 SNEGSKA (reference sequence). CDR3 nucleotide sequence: TGCAGTGGACAGGGGATTGGAGATACGCAGTATTTT. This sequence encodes CSGQGIGDTQYF.

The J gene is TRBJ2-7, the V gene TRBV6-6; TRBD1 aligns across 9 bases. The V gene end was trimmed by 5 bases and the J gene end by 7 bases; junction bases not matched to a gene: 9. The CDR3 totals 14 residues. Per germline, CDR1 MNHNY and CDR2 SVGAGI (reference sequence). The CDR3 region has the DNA TGTGCCAGCAGTAACATACAGGGGGCGCGGGAGCAGTACGTC. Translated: CASSNIQGAREQYV.

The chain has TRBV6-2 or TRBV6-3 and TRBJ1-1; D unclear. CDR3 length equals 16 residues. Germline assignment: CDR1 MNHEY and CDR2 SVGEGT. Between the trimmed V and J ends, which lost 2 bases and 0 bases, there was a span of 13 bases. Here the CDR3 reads CASSYITTGVNTEAFF. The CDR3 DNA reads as TGTGCCAGCAGTTACATTACAACGGGAGTGAACACTGAAGCTTTCTTT.

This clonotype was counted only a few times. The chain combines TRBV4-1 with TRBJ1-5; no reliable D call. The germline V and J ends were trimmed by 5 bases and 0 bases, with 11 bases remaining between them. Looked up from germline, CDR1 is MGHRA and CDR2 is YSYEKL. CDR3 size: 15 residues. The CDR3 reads CASSERHVSNQPQHF. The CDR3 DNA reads TGCGCCAGCAGCGAGCGACACGTTAGCAATCAGCCCCAGCATTTT.